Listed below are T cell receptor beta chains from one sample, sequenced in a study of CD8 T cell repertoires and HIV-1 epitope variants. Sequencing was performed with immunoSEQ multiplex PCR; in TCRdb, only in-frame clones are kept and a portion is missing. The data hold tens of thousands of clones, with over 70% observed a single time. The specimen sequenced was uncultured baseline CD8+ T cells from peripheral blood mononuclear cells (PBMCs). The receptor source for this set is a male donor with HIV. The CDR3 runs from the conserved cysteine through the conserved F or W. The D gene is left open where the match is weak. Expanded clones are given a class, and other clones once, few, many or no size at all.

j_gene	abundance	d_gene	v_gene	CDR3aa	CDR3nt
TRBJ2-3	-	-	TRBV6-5	CASSNPITDTQYF	TGTGCCAGCAGTAACCCGATAACAGATACGCAGTATTTT
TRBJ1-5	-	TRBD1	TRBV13	CASSLETGEGQPQHF	TGTGCCAGCAGCTTAGAGACAGGGGAAGGACAGCCCCAGCATTTT
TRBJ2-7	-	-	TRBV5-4	CASSLAGNERYEQYF	TGTGCCAGCAGCTTGGCGGGGAATGAGCGCTACGAGCAGTACTTC
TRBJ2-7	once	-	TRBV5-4	CASSSRRDSPYEQYF	TGTGCCAGCAGCTCCCGCAGGGATAGTCCCTACGAGCAGTACTTC
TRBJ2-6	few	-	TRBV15	CATSPGMGIGANVLTF	TGTGCCACCAGCCCTGGAATGGGAATTGGGGCCAACGTCCTGACTTTC
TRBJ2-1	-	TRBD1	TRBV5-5	CASSQGQGVYNEQFF	TGTGCCAGCAGCCAAGGACAGGGAGTGTACAATGAGCAGTTCTTC
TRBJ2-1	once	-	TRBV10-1	CASSETWLTEQFF	TGCGCCAGCAGTGAAACTTGGCTAACCGAGCAGTTCTTC
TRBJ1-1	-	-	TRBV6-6	CASSRPGTEAFF	TGTGCCAGCAGTCGACCGGGGACTGAAGCTTTCTTT
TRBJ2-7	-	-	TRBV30	CAWSQGGTPYEQYF	TGTGCCTGGAGTCAGGGCGGGACCCCCTACGAGCAGTACTTC
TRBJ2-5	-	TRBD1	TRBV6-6	CASSSKQGTETQYF	TGTGCCAGCAGTTCCAAACAGGGGACAGAGACCCAGTACTTC
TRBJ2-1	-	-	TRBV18	CASSPMPPSNEQFF	TGTGCCAGCTCACCTATGCCACCTTCCAATGAGCAGTTCTTC
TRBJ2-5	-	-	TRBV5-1	CASSLSRGIQETQYF	TGCGCCAGCAGCTTATCACGGGGGATCCAAGAGACCCAGTACTTC
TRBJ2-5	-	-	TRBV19	CASSGKGQETQYF	TGTGCCAGTAGCGGGAAGGGACAAGAGACCCAGTACTTC
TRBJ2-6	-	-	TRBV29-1	CSVRQDSGANVLTF	TGCAGCGTTCGTCAGGACTCTGGGGCCAACGTCCTGACTTTC
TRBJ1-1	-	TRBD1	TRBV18	CASSPRQGKDTEAFF	TGTGCCAGCTCACCTAGACAGGGGAAGGACACTGAAGCTTTCTTT
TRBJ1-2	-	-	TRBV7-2	CASSVWGGEIAGYTF	TGTGCCAGCAGCGTATGGGGGGGCGAGATAGCTGGCTACACCTTC
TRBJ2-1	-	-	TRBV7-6	CASSSGTNNEQFF	TGTGCCAGCAGCTCCGGGACCAACAATGAGCAGTTCTTC
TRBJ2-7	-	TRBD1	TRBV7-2	CASSLDRGVIYEQYF	TGTGCCAGCAGCTTAGACAGGGGCGTTATTTACGAGCAGTACTTC
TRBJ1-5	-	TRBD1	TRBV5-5	CASSFGTGWDNQPQHF	TGTGCCAGCAGCTTCGGGACAGGGTGGGACAATCAGCCCCAGCATTTT
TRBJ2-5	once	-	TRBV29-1	CSVGGRGQETQYF	TGCAGCGTGGGGGGGAGGGGGCAGGAGACCCAGTACTTC
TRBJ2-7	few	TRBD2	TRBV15	CATSRVLKAGAPLEQYF	TGTGCCACCAGCAGAGTCCTCAAAGCGGGAGCCCCTCTCGAGCAGTACTTC
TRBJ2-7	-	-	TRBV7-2	CASSLLQGNEQYF	TGTGCCAGCAGCTTACTGCAGGGGAACGAGCAGTACTTC
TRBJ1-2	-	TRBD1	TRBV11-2	CASSPGTGGDPYGYTF	TGTGCCAGCAGCCCTGGGACAGGGGGAGATCCCTATGGCTACACCTTC
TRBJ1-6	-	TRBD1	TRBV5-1	CASSLAGTGGNSPLHF	TGCGCCAGCAGCTTGGCCGGGACAGGGGGTAATTCACCCCTCCACTTT
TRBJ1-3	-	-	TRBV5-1	CASSSDNSGNTIYF	TGCGCCAGCAGCTCGGACAACTCTGGAAACACCATATATTTT
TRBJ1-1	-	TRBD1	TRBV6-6	CASGPTGVGTEAFF	TGTGCCAGCGGCCCTACAGGGGTCGGCACTGAAGCTTTCTTT
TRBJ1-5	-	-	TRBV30	CAWSVGGYQPQHF	TGTGCCTGGAGTGTGGGAGGATACCAGCCCCAGCATTTT
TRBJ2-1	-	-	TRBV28	CASIRQFRVLAYNEQFF	TGTGCCAGCATCCGACAGTTTCGTGTATTGGCTTACAATGAGCAGTTCTTC
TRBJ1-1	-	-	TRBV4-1	CASSLQADNTEAFF	TGCGCCAGCAGCCTACAGGCGGACAACACTGAAGCTTTCTTT
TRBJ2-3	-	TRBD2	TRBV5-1	CASSLAGLAGGLGTDTQYF	TGCGCCAGCAGCTTGGCAGGACTAGCGGGGGGGCTTGGCACAGATACGCAGTATTTT
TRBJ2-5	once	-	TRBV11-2	CASSSLTETQYF	TGTGCCAGCAGCTCCTTGACAGAGACCCAGTACTTC
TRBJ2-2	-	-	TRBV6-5	CASSYSTGELFF	TGTGCCAGCAGTTACTCAACCGGGGAGCTGTTTTTT
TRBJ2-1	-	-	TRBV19	CASSRDRDLSSYNEQFF	TGTGCCAGTAGTAGAGACCGGGACCTGAGCTCCTACAATGAGCAGTTCTTC
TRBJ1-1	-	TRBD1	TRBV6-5	CASSYSYGTGGDVAFF	TGTGCCAGCAGTTACTCCTACGGGACAGGGGGTGACGTGGCTTTCTTT
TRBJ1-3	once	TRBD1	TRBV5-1	CASSLTGAGNTIYF	TGCGCCAGCAGCTTGACAGGGGCTGGAAACACCATATATTTT
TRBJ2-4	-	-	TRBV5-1	CASSMDGGKNIQYF	TGCGCCAGCAGCATGGACGGGGGCAAAAACATTCAGTACTTC
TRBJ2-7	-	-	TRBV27	CASSLSRGPSYEQYF	TGTGCCAGCAGTTTATCGCGGGGCCCGTCCTACGAGCAGTACTTC
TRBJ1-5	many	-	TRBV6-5	CASRRTVGDNQPQHF	TGTGCCAGCAGGCGGACCGTGGGGGACAATCAGCCCCAGCATTTT
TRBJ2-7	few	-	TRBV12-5	CASGFGSEQYF	TGTGCTAGTGGTTTCGGCTCCGAGCAGTACTTC
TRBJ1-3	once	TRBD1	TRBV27	CASSSRQGAGNTIYF	TGTGCCAGCAGTTCTCGACAGGGGGCTGGAAACACCATATATTTT
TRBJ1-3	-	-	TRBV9	CASSALQGGGNTIYF	TGTGCCAGCAGCGCCTTACAGGGAGGAGGAAACACCATATATTTT
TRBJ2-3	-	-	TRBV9	CASSAWGDNTDTQYF	TGTGCCAGCAGCGCGTGGGGGGATAACACAGATACGCAGTATTTT
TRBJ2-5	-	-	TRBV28	CASSSGGVLSETQYF	TGTGCCAGCAGTTCAGGTGGGGTTTTAAGCGAGACCCAGTACTTC
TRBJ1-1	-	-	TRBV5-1	CASTIQSGTEAFF	TGCGCCAGCACGATCCAATCGGGCACTGAAGCTTTCTTT
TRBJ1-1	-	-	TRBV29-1	CSVSEGAENTEAFF	TGCAGCGTTTCCGAAGGGGCGGAGAACACTGAAGCTTTCTTT
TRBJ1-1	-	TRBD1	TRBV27	CASSLGTATEAFF	TGTGCCAGCAGTTTGGGGACAGCCACTGAAGCTTTCTTT
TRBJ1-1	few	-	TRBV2	CASSESANGDTEAFF	TGTGCCAGCAGTGAATCCGCCAACGGTGACACTGAAGCTTTCTTT
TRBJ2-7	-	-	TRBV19	CASSINSFSYEQYF	TGTGCCAGTAGTATTAACAGTTTCTCCTACGAGCAGTACTTC
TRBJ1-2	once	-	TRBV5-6	CASSQEQVYGYTF	TGTGCCAGCAGCCAGGAGCAGGTCTATGGCTACACCTTC
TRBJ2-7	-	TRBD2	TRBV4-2	CASSQAALADYEQYF	TGTGCCAGCAGCCAAGCGGCCCTAGCGGACTACGAGCAGTACTTC
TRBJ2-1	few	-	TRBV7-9	CASSFGRDNEQFF	TGTGCCAGCAGCTTCGGCAGGGACAATGAGCAGTTCTTC
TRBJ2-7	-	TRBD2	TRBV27	CASSSLAGDPDEQYF	TGTGCCAGCAGTTCCCTAGCGGGGGACCCTGACGAGCAGTACTTC
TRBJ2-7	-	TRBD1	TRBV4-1	CASSPDPTGYYEQYF	TGCGCCAGCAGCCCAGACCCGACAGGGTACTACGAGCAGTACTTC
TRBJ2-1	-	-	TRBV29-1	CSVERGGGSIYNEQFF	TGCAGCGTTGAAAGAGGTGGTGGGAGCATCTACAATGAGCAGTTCTTC
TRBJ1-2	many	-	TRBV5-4	CASSPPGQALFNYGYTF	TGTGCCAGCAGCCCGCCCGGGCAGGCCCTATTTAACTATGGCTACACCTTC